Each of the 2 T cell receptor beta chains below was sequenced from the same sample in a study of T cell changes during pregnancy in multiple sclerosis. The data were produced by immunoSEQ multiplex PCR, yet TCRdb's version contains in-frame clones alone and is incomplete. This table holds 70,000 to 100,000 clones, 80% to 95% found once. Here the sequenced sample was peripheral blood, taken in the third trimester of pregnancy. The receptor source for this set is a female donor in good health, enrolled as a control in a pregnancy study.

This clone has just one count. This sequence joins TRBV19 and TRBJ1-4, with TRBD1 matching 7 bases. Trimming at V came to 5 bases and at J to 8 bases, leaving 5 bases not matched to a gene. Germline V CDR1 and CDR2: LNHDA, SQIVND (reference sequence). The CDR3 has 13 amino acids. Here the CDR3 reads CASSDRVREKLFF. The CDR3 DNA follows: TGTGCCAGTAGTGACAGGGTACGCGAAAAACTGTTTTTT.

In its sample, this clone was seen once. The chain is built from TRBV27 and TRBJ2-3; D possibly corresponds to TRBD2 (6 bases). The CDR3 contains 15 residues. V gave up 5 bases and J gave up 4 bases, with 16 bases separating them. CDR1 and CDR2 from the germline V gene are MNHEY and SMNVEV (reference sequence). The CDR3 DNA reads TGTGCCAGCAGTCCGGGGACTTGGGGGGCAGATACGCAGTATTTT. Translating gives CASSPGTWGADTQYF.